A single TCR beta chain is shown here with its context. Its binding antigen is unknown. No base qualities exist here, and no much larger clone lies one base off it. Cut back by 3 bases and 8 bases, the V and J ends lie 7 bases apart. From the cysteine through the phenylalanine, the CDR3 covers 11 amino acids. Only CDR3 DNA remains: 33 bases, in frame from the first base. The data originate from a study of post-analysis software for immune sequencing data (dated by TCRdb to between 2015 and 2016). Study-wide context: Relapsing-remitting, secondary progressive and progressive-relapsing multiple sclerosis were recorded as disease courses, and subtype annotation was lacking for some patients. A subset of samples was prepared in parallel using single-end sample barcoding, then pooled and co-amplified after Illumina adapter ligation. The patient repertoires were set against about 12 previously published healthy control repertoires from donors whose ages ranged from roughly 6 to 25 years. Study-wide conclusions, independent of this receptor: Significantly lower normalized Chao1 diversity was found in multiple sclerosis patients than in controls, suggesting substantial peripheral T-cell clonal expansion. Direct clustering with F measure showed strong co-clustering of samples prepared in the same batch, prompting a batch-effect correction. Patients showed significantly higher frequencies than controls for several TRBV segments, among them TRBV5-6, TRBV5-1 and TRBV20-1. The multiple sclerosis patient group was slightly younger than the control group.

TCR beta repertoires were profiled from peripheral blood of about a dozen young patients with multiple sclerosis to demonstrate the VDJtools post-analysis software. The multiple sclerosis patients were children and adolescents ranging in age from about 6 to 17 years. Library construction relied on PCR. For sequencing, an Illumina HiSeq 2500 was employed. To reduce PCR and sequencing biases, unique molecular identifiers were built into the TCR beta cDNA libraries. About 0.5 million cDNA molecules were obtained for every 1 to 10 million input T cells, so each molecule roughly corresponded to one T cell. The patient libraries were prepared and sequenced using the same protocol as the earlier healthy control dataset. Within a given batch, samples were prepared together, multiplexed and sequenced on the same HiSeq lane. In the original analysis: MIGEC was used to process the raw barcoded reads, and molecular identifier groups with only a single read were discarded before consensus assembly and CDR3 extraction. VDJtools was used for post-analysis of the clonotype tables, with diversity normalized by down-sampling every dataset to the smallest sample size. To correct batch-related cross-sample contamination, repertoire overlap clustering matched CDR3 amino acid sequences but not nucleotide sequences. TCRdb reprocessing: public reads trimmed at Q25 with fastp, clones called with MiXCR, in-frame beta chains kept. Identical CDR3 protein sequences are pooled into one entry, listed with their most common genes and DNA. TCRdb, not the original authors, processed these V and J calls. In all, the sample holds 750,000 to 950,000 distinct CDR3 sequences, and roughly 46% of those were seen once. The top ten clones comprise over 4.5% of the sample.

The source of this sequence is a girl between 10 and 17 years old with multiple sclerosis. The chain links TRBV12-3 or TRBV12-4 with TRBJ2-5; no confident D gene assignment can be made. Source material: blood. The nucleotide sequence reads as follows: TGTGCCAGCAGTTTCGATGGTACCCAGTACTTC. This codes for CASSFDGTQYF.